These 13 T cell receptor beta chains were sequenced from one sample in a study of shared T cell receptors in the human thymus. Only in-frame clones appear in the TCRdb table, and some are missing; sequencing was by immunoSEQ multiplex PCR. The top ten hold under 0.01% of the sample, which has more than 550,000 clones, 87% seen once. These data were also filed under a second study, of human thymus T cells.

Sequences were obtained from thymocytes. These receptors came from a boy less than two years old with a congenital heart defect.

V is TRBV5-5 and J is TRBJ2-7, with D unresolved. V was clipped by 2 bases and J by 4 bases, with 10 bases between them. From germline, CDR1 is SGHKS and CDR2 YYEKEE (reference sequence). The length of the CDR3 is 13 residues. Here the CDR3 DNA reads TGTGCCAGCAGCTTACGGGTTGCGTACGAGCAGTACTTC. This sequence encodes CASSLRVAYEQYF. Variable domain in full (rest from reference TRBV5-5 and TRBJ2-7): DAGVTQSPTHLIKTRGQQVTLRCSPISGHKSVSWYQQVLGQGPQFIFQYYEKEERGRGNFPDRFSARQFPNYSSELNVNALLLGDSALYLCASSLRVAYEQYFGPGTRLTVT.

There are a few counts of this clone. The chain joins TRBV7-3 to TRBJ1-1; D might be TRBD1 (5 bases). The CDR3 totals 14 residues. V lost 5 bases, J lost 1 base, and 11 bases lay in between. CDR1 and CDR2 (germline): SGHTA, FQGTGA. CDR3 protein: CASSPQGRNTEAFF. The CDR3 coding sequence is TGTGCCAGCAGCCCCCAGGGAAGGAACACTGAAGCTTTCTTT.

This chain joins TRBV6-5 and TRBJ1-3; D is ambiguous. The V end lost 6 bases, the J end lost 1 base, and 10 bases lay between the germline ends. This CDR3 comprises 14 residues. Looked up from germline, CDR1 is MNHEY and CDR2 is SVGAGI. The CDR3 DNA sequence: TGTGCCAGCAGACATGACAAGTCTGGAAACACCATATATTTT. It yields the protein CASRHDKSGNTIYF.

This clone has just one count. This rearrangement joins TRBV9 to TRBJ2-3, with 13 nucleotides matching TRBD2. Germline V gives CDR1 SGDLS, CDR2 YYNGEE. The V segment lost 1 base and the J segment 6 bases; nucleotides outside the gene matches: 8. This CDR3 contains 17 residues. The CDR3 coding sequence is TGTGCCAGCAGCGTAATTCGGCGGACTAGCGGGAGTGATACGCAGTATTTT. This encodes CASSVIRRTSGSDTQYF.

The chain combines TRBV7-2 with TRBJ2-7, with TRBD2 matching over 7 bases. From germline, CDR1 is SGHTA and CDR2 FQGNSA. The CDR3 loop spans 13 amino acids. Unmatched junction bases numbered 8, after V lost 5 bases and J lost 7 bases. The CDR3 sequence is CASSLGGGWEQYF. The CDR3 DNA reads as TGTGCCAGCAGCCTGGGGGGGGGATGGGAGCAGTACTTC.

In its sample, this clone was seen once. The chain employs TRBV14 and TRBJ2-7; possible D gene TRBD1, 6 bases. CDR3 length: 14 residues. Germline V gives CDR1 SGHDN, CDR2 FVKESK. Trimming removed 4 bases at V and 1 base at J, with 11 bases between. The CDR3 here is CASSPDRSSYEQYF. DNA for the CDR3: TGTGCCAGCAGCCCGGACAGATCATCCTACGAGCAGTACTTC.

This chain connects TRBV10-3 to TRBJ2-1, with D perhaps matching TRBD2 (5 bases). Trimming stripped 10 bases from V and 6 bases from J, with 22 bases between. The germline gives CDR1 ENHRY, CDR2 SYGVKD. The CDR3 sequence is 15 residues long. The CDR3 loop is CATGRTGMTINEQFF. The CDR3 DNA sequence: TGTGCCACCGGACGGACCGGGATGACGATCAATGAGCAGTTCTTC.

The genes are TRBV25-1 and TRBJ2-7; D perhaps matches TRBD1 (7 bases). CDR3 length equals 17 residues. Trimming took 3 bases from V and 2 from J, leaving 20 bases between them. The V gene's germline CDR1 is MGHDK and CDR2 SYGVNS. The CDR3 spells CASSDCWRQGGPYEQYF. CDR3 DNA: TGTGCCAGCAGTGATTGTTGGAGGCAGGGGGGACCCTACGAGCAGTACTTC.

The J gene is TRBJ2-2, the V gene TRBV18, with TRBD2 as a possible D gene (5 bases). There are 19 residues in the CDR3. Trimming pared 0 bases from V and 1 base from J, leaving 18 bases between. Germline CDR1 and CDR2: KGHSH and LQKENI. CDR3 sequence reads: CASSPPVMRASGNTGELFF. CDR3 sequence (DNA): TGTGCCAGCTCACCACCGGTAATGAGGGCGAGTGGGAACACCGGGGAGCTGTTTTTT.

The CDR3 loop reads CASSPSAGQGGNQPQHF. CDR3 in DNA: TGCGCCAGCAGCCCGAGTGCCGGACAGGGTGGCAATCAGCCCCAGCATTTT. The J gene is TRBJ1-5, the V gene TRBV4-3; 8 bases align to TRBD1. Per the germline V gene, CDR1 is LGHNA and CDR2 is YSLEER. The CDR3 totals 17 residues. The V gene end was trimmed by 4 bases and the J gene end by 2 bases; junction bases not matched to a gene: 10.

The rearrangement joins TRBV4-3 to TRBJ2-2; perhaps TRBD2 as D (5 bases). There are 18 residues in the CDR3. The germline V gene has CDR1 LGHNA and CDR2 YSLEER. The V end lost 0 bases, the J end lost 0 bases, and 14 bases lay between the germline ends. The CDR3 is CASSQDMSGSANTGELFF. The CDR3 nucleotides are TGCGCCAGCAGCCAAGACATGTCGGGTAGCGCGAACACCGGGGAGCTGTTTTTT.

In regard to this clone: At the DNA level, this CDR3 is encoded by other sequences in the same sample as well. In DNA form, the CDR3 reads TGTGCCAGCAGATCGTTCTACGAGCAGTACTTC. Amino acid sequence: CASRSFYEQYF. The genes are TRBV6-5 and TRBJ2-7; no reliable D call. This CDR3 region has 11 residues. Trimming shortened V by 6 bases and J by 3 bases, and 6 bases separated the two germline ends. Germline V lookup: CDR1 MNHEY, CDR2 SVGAGI.

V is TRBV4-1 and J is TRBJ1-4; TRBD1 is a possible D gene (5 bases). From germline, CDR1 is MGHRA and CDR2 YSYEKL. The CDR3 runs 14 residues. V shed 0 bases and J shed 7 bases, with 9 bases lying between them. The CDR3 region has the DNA TGCGCCAGCAGCCAAGACAGGGAGGCTGAAAAACTGTTTTTT. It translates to CASSQDREAEKLFF.